Listed here are 21 T cell receptor beta chains from one sample, sequenced in a study of cytomegalovirus exposure and HLA in healthy donors. PCR amplification relied on 60 Vbeta primers (plus 13 Jbeta primers). The protocol was immunoSEQ multiplex PCR, while the TCRdb copy is restricted to in-frame clones and leaves out a portion. The table has roughly 180,000 clones, roughly 81% seen once. Sequencing used PBMCs. The receptors were sampled from a girl aged 10-17 years in good health and CMV-seropositive.

The chain couples TRBV5-4 to TRBJ1-6, with 10 positions matching TRBD1. Germline V gives CDR1 SGHNT, CDR2 YYREEE (reference sequence). This CDR3 has 14 amino acids. Germline trimming cut 4 bases from V and 10 bases from J; bases unmatched to any gene: 5. The CDR3 sequence is CASSPGQGQSPLHF. In DNA form, the CDR3 reads TGTGCCAGCAGCCCGGGACAGGGGCAATCACCCCTCCACTTT.

The CDR3 region is CASQTVSYGYTF. The CDR3 DNA is TGTGCCAGCCAGACAGTTAGCTATGGCTACACCTTC. This chain links TRBV28 with TRBJ1-2, with D maybe TRBD1 (5 bases). Germline values: CDR1 MDHEN, CDR2 SYDVKM. Trimming cost V 8 bases and J 4 bases, with 11 bases left between them. This CDR3 has 12 residues.

The chain employs TRBV2 and TRBJ2-5; tentative D call: TRBD2 (5 bases). Trimming cost V 7 bases and J 13 bases, with 13 bases left between them. Germline lookup yields CDR1 SNHLY and CDR2 FYNNEI. This CDR3 spans 10 amino acids. The CDR3 loop is CASTRVLGYF. The CDR3 DNA reads as TGTGCCAGCACGCGGGTGCTTGGGTACTTC.

As to this clone: Other DNA sequences of this sample code for an identical CDR3. The rearrangement links TRBV11-2 to TRBJ1-1; D call uncertain. The CDR3 runs 13 residues. Germline CDR1 SGHAT, CDR2 FQNNGV. Trimming took off 3 bases at V and 1 base at J, with 6 bases between the two ends. CDR3 nucleotide sequence: TGTGCCAGCAGCTTTACAGAGAACACTGAAGCTTTCTTT. As protein: CASSFTENTEAFF.

The chain's CDR3 is CASSPDPVVADADTQYF. In nucleotides, the CDR3 is TGTGCCAGCAGCCCGGACCCTGTGGTAGCGGACGCAGATACGCAGTATTTT. The rearrangement joins TRBV13 to TRBJ2-3, with D tentatively TRBD2 (6 bases). Per germline, CDR1 PRHDT and CDR2 FYEKMQ (reference sequence). The CDR3 is 17 residues long. V was pared by 5 bases and J by 4 bases, with 22 bases between.

The chain employs TRBV28 and TRBJ1-1, with TRBD1 as a possible D gene (6 bases). V lost 4 bases and J lost 3, with 15 bases in between. The germline V gene encodes CDR1 MDHEN and CDR2 SYDVKM. This CDR3 contains 15 residues. Here the CDR3 DNA reads TGTGCCAGCAGTTACCATGGACAGAGTTACACTGAAGCTTTCTTT. This sequence encodes CASSYHGQSYTEAFF.

V gene TRBV11-3 combines with J gene TRBJ2-3, with TRBD2 identical over 7 bases. This CDR3 is built from 16 residues. J gave up 2 bases and V 1 base, and 6 bases lay outside the gene matches. Germline-derived CDR1 and CDR2 are SGHNT and YENEEA. CDR3 residues: CASSLASGAYTDTQYF. In nucleotides, the CDR3 is TGTGCCAGCAGCTTAGCCAGCGGGGCCTACACAGATACGCAGTATTTT. Filled out from reference TRBV11-3 and TRBJ2-3, the complete variable domain reads EAGVVQSPRYKIIEKKQPVAFWCNPISGHNTLYWYLQNLGQGPELLIRYENEEAVDDSQLPKDRFSAERLKGVDSTLKIQPAELGDSAVYLCASSLASGAYTDTQYFGPGTRLTVL.

This clone was found a few times. V is TRBV19 and J is TRBJ2-1, with D perhaps matching TRBD2 (5 bases). The CDR3 covers 14 residues. Per germline, CDR1 LNHDA and CDR2 SQIVND (reference sequence). Trimming left V 11 bases short and J 6 bases short, with 20 bases between. The DNA for the CDR3 is TGTGCCTCAACGCTAGCCCCATTTGGCAATGAGCAGTTCTTC. Residues: CASTLAPFGNEQFF.

The chain employs TRBV7-6 and TRBJ1-4, with 9 bases aligning to TRBD1. V shed 5 bases and J 6 bases; nucleotides not matched to a gene: 4. CDR1 and CDR2 from the germline V gene are SGHVS and FNYEAQ. The length of the CDR3 is 14 residues. The CDR3: CASSRDRGDEKLFF. CDR3 sequence (DNA): TGTGCCAGCAGCCGAGACAGGGGGGATGAAAAACTGTTTTTT. Using reference TRBV7-6 and TRBJ1-4 for the parts outside the CDR3, the full variable domain is GAGVSQSPRYKVTKRGQDVALRCDPISGHVSLYWYRQALGQGPEFLTYFNYEAQQDKSGLPNDRFSAERPEGSISTLTIQRTEQRDSAMYRCASSRDRGDEKLFFGSGTQLSVL.

V is TRBV11-2 and J is TRBJ2-7; TRBD1 matches 7 bases. J lost 1 base, V lost 5 bases, and 11 bases had no gene match. This CDR3 contains 16 residues. Germline V lookup: CDR1 SGHAT, CDR2 FQNNGV. CDR3 protein: CASSPLRGTVSYEQYF. The DNA for the CDR3 is TGTGCCAGCAGCCCCCTACGTGGGACAGTATCCTACGAGCAGTACTTC.

CDR3 residues: CASSSDRTYEQYF. For the CDR3, the DNA is TGCGCCAGCAGCTCGGACAGGACCTACGAGCAGTACTTC. The chain carries TRBV5-1 and TRBJ2-7; the match to TRBD1 covers 7 bases. CDR1 SGHRS and CDR2 YFSETQ come from the germline V gene. The J segment lost 2 bases and the V segment lost 3 bases, leaving 2 bases of the junction unmatched. The CDR3 loop spans 13 amino acids.

This chain links TRBV9 with TRBJ2-7; TRBD1 matches at 10 bases. The ends lost 3 bases at V and 6 bases at J; junction bases unmatched: 15. The CDR3 covers 17 residues. Germline V lookup: CDR1 SGDLS, CDR2 YYNGEE. As DNA, the CDR3 is TGTGCCAGCAGCGCACCGGACAGGGGGGAACCGCGGGCCGAGCAGTACTTC. It yields the protein CASSAPDRGEPRAEQYF.

J is TRBJ1-2 and V is TRBV5-4; 8 positions match TRBD1. V was pared by 4 bases and J by 8 bases, with 10 bases of the junction left unmatched. Germline V gene lookup returns CDR1 SGHNT and CDR2 YYREEE (reference sequence). This CDR3 region has 14 residues. The CDR3 nucleotides read TGTGCCAGCAGCCCCCAGGGGGCGCTGTACGGCTACACCTTC. This codes for CASSPQGALYGYTF.

V and J are TRBV6-5 and TRBJ1-5; the match to TRBD1 covers 7 bases. The CDR3 contains 14 residues. Germline V CDR1 and CDR2: MNHEY, SVGAGI. V shed 7 bases, J shed 4 bases, and the junction held 7 bases outside the gene matches. This CDR3 is CASTQGVINQPQHF. CDR3 bases: TGTGCCAGCACCCAGGGGGTAATAAATCAGCCCCAGCATTTT.

The sample holds a few counts of this clone. The chain links TRBV7-9 to TRBJ2-2; 7 bases agree with TRBD1. V gave up 4 bases and J gave up 5 bases; unmatched junction bases: 10. This CDR3 has 16 amino acids. Germline CDR1 and CDR2: SEHNR and FQNEAQ (reference sequence). This CDR3 is CASSSKRTGDTGELFF. CDR3 sequence (DNA): TGTGCCAGCAGCTCGAAACGGACAGGAGATACCGGGGAGCTGTTTTTT.

The chain combines TRBV5-4 with TRBJ1-2, with 8 bases fitting TRBD1. CDR1 and CDR2 (germline): SGHNT, YYREEE (reference sequence). With V trimmed by 2 bases and J by 4 bases, 7 bases remained unmatched. This CDR3 is built from 15 residues. CDR3 in amino acids: CASSFERTGLYGYTF. The CDR3 bases are TGTGCCAGCAGCTTCGAACGGACAGGGCTCTATGGCTACACCTTC.

The CDR3 nucleotides are TGTGCCATCAGGCAGCGACCGATGAACACTGAAGCTTTCTTT. This encodes CAIRQRPMNTEAFF. The rearrangement joins TRBV10-3 to TRBJ1-1; no firm D call. V dropped 6 bases and J dropped 0 bases, with 11 bases sitting between them. This CDR3 contains 14 residues. The germline CDR1 and CDR2 sequences are ENHRY and SYGVKD.

CDR3 in amino acids: CASSQEFFSYEQYF. CDR3 DNA sequence: TGTGCCAGCAGCCAAGAGTTCTTCTCCTACGAGCAGTACTTC. This chain connects TRBV14 to TRBJ2-7; no clear D. The CDR3 has 14 amino acids. Germline V gives CDR1 SGHDN, CDR2 FVKESK. With 0 bases removed from V and 0 bases from J, the gap between germline ends came to 6 bases.

This clone showed up just a few times. This sequence joins TRBV7-9 and TRBJ1-4, with D possibly being TRBD1 (5 bases). With 1 base removed from V and 10 bases from J, the gap between germline ends came to 7 bases. This CDR3 region has 12 residues. The V gene's germline CDR1 is SEHNR and CDR2 FQNEAQ (reference sequence). CDR3 DNA: TGTGCCAGCAGCTTAGGGGGGGGAAAACTGTTTTTT. Translation: CASSLGGGKLFF.

The rearrangement uses TRBV7-3 and TRBJ1-2; D gene uncertain. The V gene's germline CDR1 is SGHTA and CDR2 FQGTGA. V shed 2 bases and J shed 3 bases, with 7 bases lying between them. The CDR3 contains 13 residues. The CDR3 loop is CASSLEADYGYTF. The CDR3 DNA reads TGTGCCAGCAGCTTAGAAGCTGACTATGGCTACACCTTC.

The chain recombines TRBV7-8 with TRBJ1-6; maybe TRBD1 (6 bases). The germline gives CDR1 SGHVS, CDR2 FQNEAQ. The germline V and J ends were trimmed by 6 bases and 8 bases, with 14 bases remaining between them. The CDR3 contains 14 residues. Here the CDR3 reads CASRPRQDYSPLHF. CDR3 nucleotide sequence: TGTGCCAGCAGACCACGACAGGACTATTCACCCCTCCACTTT. The full variable domain, in which reference TRBV7-8 and TRBJ1-6 provide the parts outside the CDR3, is GAGVSQSPRYKVAKRGQDVALRCDPISGHVSLFWYQQALGQGPEFLTYFQNEAQLDKSGLPSDRFFAERPEGSVSTLKIQRTQQEDSAVYLCASRPRQDYSPLHFGNGTRLTVT.